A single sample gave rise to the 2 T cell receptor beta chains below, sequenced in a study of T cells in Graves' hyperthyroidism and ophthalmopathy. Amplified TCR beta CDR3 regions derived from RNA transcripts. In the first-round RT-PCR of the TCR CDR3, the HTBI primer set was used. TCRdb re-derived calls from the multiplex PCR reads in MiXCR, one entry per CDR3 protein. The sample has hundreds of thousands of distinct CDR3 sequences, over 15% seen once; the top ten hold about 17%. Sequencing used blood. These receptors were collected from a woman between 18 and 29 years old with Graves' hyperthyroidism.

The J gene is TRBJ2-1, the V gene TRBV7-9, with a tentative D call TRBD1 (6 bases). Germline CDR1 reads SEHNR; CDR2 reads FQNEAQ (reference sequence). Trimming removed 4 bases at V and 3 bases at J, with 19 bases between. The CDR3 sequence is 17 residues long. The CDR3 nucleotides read TGTGCCAGCAGCTCGTCACAGGGAACCCGTAACTACAATGAGCAGTTCTTC. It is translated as CASSSSQGTRNYNEQFF.

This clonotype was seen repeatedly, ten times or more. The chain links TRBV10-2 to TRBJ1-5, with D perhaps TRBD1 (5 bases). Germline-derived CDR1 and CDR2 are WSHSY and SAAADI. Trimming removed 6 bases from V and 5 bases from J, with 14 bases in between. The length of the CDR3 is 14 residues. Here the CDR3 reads CASRVRASDQPQHF. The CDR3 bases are TGCGCCAGCAGAGTCAGGGCTTCGGATCAGCCCCAGCATTTT.